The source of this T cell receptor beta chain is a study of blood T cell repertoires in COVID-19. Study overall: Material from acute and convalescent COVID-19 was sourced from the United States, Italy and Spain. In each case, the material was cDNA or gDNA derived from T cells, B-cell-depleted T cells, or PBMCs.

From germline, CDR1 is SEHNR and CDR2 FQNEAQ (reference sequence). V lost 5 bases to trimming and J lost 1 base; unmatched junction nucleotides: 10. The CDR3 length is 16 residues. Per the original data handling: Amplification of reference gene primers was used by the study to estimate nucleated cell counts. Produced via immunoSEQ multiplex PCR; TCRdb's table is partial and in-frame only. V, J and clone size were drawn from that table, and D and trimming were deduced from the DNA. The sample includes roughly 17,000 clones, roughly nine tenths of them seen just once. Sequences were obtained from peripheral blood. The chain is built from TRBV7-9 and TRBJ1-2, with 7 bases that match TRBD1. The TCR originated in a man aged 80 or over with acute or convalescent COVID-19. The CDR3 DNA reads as TGTGCCAGCAGCCTAAAGGGACAGACTATTAACTATGGCTACACCTTC. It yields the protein CASSLKGQTINYGYTF.